This TCR beta chain was obtained from a study of Ad26.COV2.S vaccination and SARS-CoV-2 variants (dated by TCRdb to the early 2020s). In the study overall: Donors in the vaccine arm were drawn from COV1001, a multicentre, randomized, double-blind, placebo-controlled phase I-IIa trial testing Ad26.COV2.S in healthy adults. The TCR-sequenced set comprised about 30 samples: about 19 Ad26.COV2.S vaccine recipients, 5 placebo recipients and 8 SARS-CoV-2 convalescent individuals. Participants in the trial were split at random into five groups of five each, receiving low-dose or high-dose Ad26.COV2.S once or twice, or else placebo on both occasions. Blinding of investigators to trial group allocation was maintained during experiments and outcome assessment. TCRbeta repertoire sequencing was used to assess the specificity and breadth of SARS-CoV-2-reactive T cell receptors after Ad26.COV2.S vaccination. Ad26.COV2.S was administered intramuscularly at 5 x 10^10 or 1 x 10^11 viral particles, either as a single shot or as two shots given 56 days apart. Here is what the overall study found, with its caveats: According to the authors, total T cell responses may have been underestimated by the TCR breadth and depth analyses. After vaccination, spike-specific CD8+ and CD4+ T cell responses were reported to show substantial breadth. Spike-specific TCR breadth was higher in Ad26.COV2.S recipients than in placebo recipients (P = 0.0014). Vaccine and placebo recipients had comparable non-spike TCR breadth, which fits with the vaccine containing only spike. The study was not powered for comparison of responses between vaccine doses or regimens.

Of note for this clone: Its antigen is still unknown. No base-level quality is on record; no much larger clone is a single base apart.

The immunoSEQ Assay was the method used to sequence TCRbeta CDR3 regions. After extraction, genomic DNA underwent amplification by bias-controlled multiplex PCR, followed by high-throughput sequencing. The paper's processing steps were these. Collapsing and filtering of sequences were performed to quantify the absolute abundance of each unique TCRbeta CDR3 region. Usable DNA was measured by amplifying reference genes present in all nucleated cells, and TCRbeta template counts were normalized to that usable DNA to estimate T cell fraction. Repertoire TCRs were annotated as SARS-CoV-2-specific when V gene, CDR3 amino acid sequence and J gene were exactly matched to a known reactive TCR set. The reference SARS-CoV-2 TCR set was obtained from MIRA and was filtered for enrichment in COVID-19-positive ImmuneCODE repertoires, whereby public or cross-reactive TCRs were removed. Using the MIRA antigens, annotated TCRs were further analysed by specific ORF or by position within an ORF. Breadth was defined as annotated unique rearrangements over total unique productive rearrangements; depth was the summed frequency of those rearrangements. TCR breadth was compared between groups using two-sided Wilcoxon rank-sum tests. TCRdb carries this immuneACCESS record with in-frame sequences only. Its versions omit some clonotypes, under half of them owing to an unresolved V gene in the studies checked, with the rest unexplained. The V and J calls and clone size were taken over from that table, and D and trimming were inferred from the DNA. The sample records about 680,000 clones, approximately 88% of which are singletons. About 1.5% of the sample comes from the top ten.

The V end loses 6 bases and the J end loses 7 bases, and a stretch of 16 bases separates them. CDR1 and CDR2 are read off the germline V gene as KGHSH and LQKENI. Spanning cysteine to phenylalanine, the CDR3 consists of 14 amino acids. The DNA shown is the 42-base CDR3, in frame from base 1. The treatment or condition label of this sample denotes: some 20 received Ad26.COV2.S at low or high dose, single or two shots; roughly five received placebo; per-sample allocation not given. For vaccine and placebo recipients, the sequenced repertoires came from samples collected on day 63 after the first injection. In Cohort 1b, about two dozen adults aged 18-55 years were enrolled at a single site in Boston, USA, between 29 July and 7 August 2020. Ad26.COV2.S consisted of a replication-incompetent adenovirus type 26 vector by which a prefusion-stabilized SARS-CoV-2 spike protein from the original Wuhan strain was expressed.

Sequenced material: peripheral blood, taken in a trial of Ad26.COV2.S vaccine versus placebo. The sequence came from a person aged 18-65 years who received the Ad26.COV2.S COVID-19 vaccine or a placebo. The sequence links TRBV18 to TRBJ2-1; the D region is possibly TRBD1 or TRBD2, each matching across 6 bases. The CDR3 loop reads CASSEGTGTNEQFF. The base sequence is TGTGCCAGCTCGGAGGGTACAGGGACAAATGAGCAGTTCTTC.